This is a list of T cell receptor beta chains from one sample in a study of blood T cell repertoires in COVID-19. TCRdb keeps only in-frame clones here, not all; method: immunoSEQ multiplex PCR. The sample yields about 59,000 clones, roughly 80% seen once. The source material was peripheral blood. These TCRs come from a woman in her sixties or seventies with acute or convalescent COVID-19. The CDR3 runs from the conserved cysteine through the conserved F or W. D genes are given only for firm matches. Where a row states a size, it is once, few, many or the class of an expanded clone; other rows omit it.

d_call,v_call,clone_size,j_call,cdr3_aa,cdr3_nt
TRBD1,TRBV5-8,few,TRBJ1-2,CASHLGQGAQGYTF,TGTGCCAGCCACCTGGGACAGGGGGCACAAGGCTACACCTTC
-,TRBV19,-,TRBJ2-5,CASSIPHGRQETQYF,TGTGCCAGTAGTATTCCCCATGGCAGGCAAGAGACCCAGTACTTC
-,TRBV5-4,-,TRBJ1-2,CASSLDGIGNSVGYTF,TGTGCCAGCAGCCTGGACGGGATTGGCAATAGTGTGGGCTACACCTTC
TRBD2,TRBV2,once,TRBJ2-3,CASSFISGGTDTQYF,TGTGCCAGCAGCTTTATAAGCGGGGGCACAGATACGCAGTATTTT
TRBD1,TRBV28,-,TRBJ1-6,CASSYTDRGPNSPLHF,TGTGCCAGCAGCTATACTGACAGGGGACCGAATTCACCCCTCCACTTT
TRBD2,TRBV7-4,-,TRBJ2-5,CASFSPLAGVRKTQYF,TGTGCCAGCTTCTCCCCACTAGCGGGGGTTAGGAAGACCCAGTACTTC
-,TRBV9,-,TRBJ2-2,CASSVFGGANTGELFF,TGTGCCAGCAGCGTCTTTGGGGGCGCGAACACCGGGGAGCTGTTTTTT
-,TRBV9,-,TRBJ1-6,CASSAGEYNSPLHF,TGTGCCAGCAGCGCTGGAGAGTATAATTCACCCCTCCACTTT
TRBD1,TRBV6-5,-,TRBJ1-1,CASSYGKGAYGTEAFF,TGTGCCAGCAGTTACGGGAAGGGGGCGTATGGAACTGAAGCTTTCTTT
-,TRBV19,-,TRBJ2-5,CASSERGLPQYF,TGTGCCAGTAGTGAAAGGGGCCTTCCCCAGTACTTC
TRBD1,TRBV18,-,TRBJ2-2,CASSPADRGTGELFF,TGTGCCAGCTCACCGGCGGACAGGGGCACCGGGGAGCTGTTTTTT
TRBD2,TRBV5-6,-,TRBJ2-5,CASSRGLAVIQETQYF,TGTGCCAGCAGCCGGGGACTAGCGGTGATCCAAGAGACCCAGTACTTC
-,TRBV29-1,-,TRBJ1-6,CSVDQGANSPLHF,TGCAGCGTTGATCAGGGTGCGAATTCACCCCTCCACTTT
-,TRBV7-3,few,TRBJ2-5,CASSYDRGGGETQYF,TGTGCCAGCAGTTACGACCGTGGCGGTGGAGAGACCCAGTACTTC
-,TRBV11-2,once,TRBJ2-7,CASSLGRVQYF,TGTGCCAGCAGCTTAGGTCGGGTGCAGTACTTC
-,TRBV6-5,-,TRBJ2-7,CASSSGTKNEQYF,TGTGCCAGCAGCTCCGGGACAAAAAACGAGCAGTACTTC
-,TRBV28,-,TRBJ2-1,CASSLSISVYYNEQFF,TGTGCCAGCAGTTTATCGATATCAGTATATTACAATGAGCAGTTCTTC
-,TRBV12-2,-,TRBJ2-2,CASRFKKGSGELFF,TGTGCAAGTCGTTTCAAGAAGGGGTCCGGGGAGCTGTTTTTT
TRBD2,TRBV5-1,-,TRBJ2-1,CASSLGQDLAGQFF,TGCGCCAGCAGCTTGGGCCAAGACCTAGCGGGTCAGTTCTTC
-,TRBV7-8,-,TRBJ1-3,CASSLVFGSGNTIYF,TGTGCCAGCAGCTTAGTATTCGGTTCTGGAAACACCATATATTTT
TRBD2,TRBV29-1,-,TRBJ2-3,CSVDTLAGGLTDTQYF,TGCAGCGTTGATACTCTAGCGGGGGGGTTGACAGATACGCAGTATTTT
-,TRBV4-3,-,TRBJ2-5,CASSQENGVRETQYF,TGCGCCAGCAGCCAAGAAAACGGGGTCCGAGAGACCCAGTACTTC
-,TRBV12-5,-,TRBJ2-1,CASGLGEALGHEQFF,TGTGCTAGTGGTTTGGGCGAAGCCTTGGGCCATGAGCAGTTCTTC
-,TRBV2,-,TRBJ2-1,CASSVQRASYNEQFF,TGTGCCAGCAGTGTTCAGCGGGCTTCCTACAATGAGCAGTTCTTC
TRBD1,TRBV6-5,-,TRBJ1-1,CASSRTGEYTEAFF,TGTGCCAGCAGTCGGACAGGGGAGTACACTGAAGCTTTCTTT
-,TRBV15,-,TRBJ2-3,CATSMTRDTQYF,TGTGCCACCAGTATGACTCGAGATACGCAGTATTTT
TRBD1,TRBV7-7,few,TRBJ2-1,CASSLAPTGGDYNEQFF,TGTGCCAGCAGCTTAGCCCCGACAGGGGGGGACTACAATGAGCAGTTCTTC
TRBD1,TRBV28,-,TRBJ1-1,CASRRQGAGNTEAFF,TGTGCCAGCAGAAGACAGGGGGCTGGAAACACTGAAGCTTTCTTT
TRBD2,TRBV5-4,once,TRBJ2-3,CASSPGLAGVTDTQYF,TGTGCCAGCAGCCCGGGACTAGCGGGGGTCACAGATACGCAGTATTTT
-,TRBV2,-,TRBJ1-5,CASSEWEGGQPQHF,TGTGCCAGCAGTGAATGGGAGGGAGGGCAGCCCCAGCATTTT
-,TRBV16,-,TRBJ2-7,CASSQTRDSYEQYF,TGTGCCAGCAGCCAAACCCGGGACTCCTACGAGCAGTACTTC
-,TRBV12-3/TRBV12-4,once,TRBJ1-2,CASSFSSGRSYTF,TGTGCCAGCAGCTTCTCCTCAGGTCGTAGCTACACCTTC
TRBD2,TRBV6-5,-,TRBJ2-2,CATGVKAGTGELFF,TGTGCCACCGGGGTGAAAGCGGGGACCGGGGAGCTGTTTTTT
-,TRBV24-1,-,TRBJ1-5,CATSDYRVRQPQHF,TGTGCCACCAGTGATTACAGGGTGAGGCAGCCCCAGCATTTT
TRBD1,TRBV19,few,TRBJ2-7,CASSIGQGGLGLYEQYF,TGTGCCAGTAGTATTGGACAGGGGGGCCTAGGACTCTACGAGCAGTACTTC
TRBD2,TRBV7-3,once,TRBJ2-1,CASSLLAGPYNEQFF,TGTGCCAGCAGCTTATTAGCGGGGCCTTACAATGAGCAGTTCTTC
-,TRBV5-1,-,TRBJ2-5,CASSLVAAEGQETQYF,TGCGCCAGCAGCTTGGTAGCGGCCGAGGGCCAGGAGACCCAGTACTTC
TRBD1,TRBV3-1/TRBV3-2,few,TRBJ1-4,CASSRGDREFGKLFF,TGTGCCAGCAGCCGGGGGGACAGGGAATTTGGAAAACTGTTTTTT
-,TRBV7-6,once,TRBJ2-3,CASSHGAKHTDTQYF,TGTGCCAGCAGCCATGGGGCTAAACACACAGATACGCAGTATTTT
TRBD1,TRBV5-1,-,TRBJ2-5,CASSMGQVETQYF,TGCGCCAGCAGCATGGGACAGGTGGAGACCCAGTACTTC
-,TRBV6-2/TRBV6-3,-,TRBJ2-1,CASSYDSVNEQFF,TGTGCCAGCAGTTACGACAGCGTCAATGAGCAGTTCTTC
-,TRBV5-4,once,TRBJ2-2,CASSLSGTNTGELFF,TGTGCCAGCAGCTTGTCAGGGACGAACACCGGGGAGCTGTTTTTT
-,TRBV2,-,TRBJ2-5,CASSEPRGSRETQYF,TGTGCCAGCAGTGAACCGCGGGGATCGCGAGAGACCCAGTACTTC
-,TRBV12-3/TRBV12-4,-,TRBJ1-1,CASSERGGTEAFF,TGTGCCAGCAGCGAAAGGGGTGGCACTGAAGCTTTCTTT
TRBD1,TRBV15,once,TRBJ1-1,CATSRITGGTEAFF,TGTGCCACCAGCAGAATAACAGGGGGCACTGAAGCTTTCTTT
TRBD2,TRBV14,-,TRBJ2-7,CASSLVAGGPSYEQYF,TGTGCCAGCAGCCTAGTAGCGGGGGGGCCCTCCTACGAGCAGTACTTC
-,TRBV7-2,-,TRBJ2-7,CASSLRGSYEQYF,TGTGCCAGCAGCCTCAGGGGATCCTACGAGCAGTACTTC
-,TRBV6-5,-,TRBJ2-3,CASSSRGDTQYF,TGTGCCAGCAGTTCCCGGGGGGATACGCAGTATTTT
TRBD1,TRBV27,few,TRBJ1-3,CASSRTGSYSGNTIYF,TGTGCCAGCAGCCGGACAGGGTCTTACTCTGGAAACACCATATATTTT
TRBD2,TRBV2,-,TRBJ2-5,CASSGISGGPQETQYF,TGTGCCAGCAGTGGGATTAGCGGGGGCCCCCAAGAGACCCAGTACTTC
TRBD1,TRBV19,few,TRBJ1-2,CASGDRGRKDYGYTF,TGTGCCAGTGGGGACAGGGGGCGGAAGGACTATGGCTACACCTTC
-,TRBV11-2,-,TRBJ2-7,CASSLDSYEQYF,TGTGCCAGCAGCTTAGACAGCTACGAGCAGTACTTC
TRBD2,TRBV24-1,-,TRBJ2-1,CATSDPTSGGFGEQFF,TGTGCCACCAGTGATCCCACTAGCGGGGGTTTCGGTGAGCAGTTCTTC
-,TRBV10-2,-,TRBJ2-5,CASRRDYQETQYF,TGCGCCAGCAGGAGGGACTACCAAGAGACCCAGTACTTC
TRBD1,TRBV5-1,-,TRBJ2-6,CASSLGRGLGANVLTF,TGCGCCAGCAGCTTGGGCAGGGGGCTTGGGGCCAACGTCCTGACTTTC